This record concerns one TCR beta chain sequence. The germline gives CDR1 SEHNR, CDR2 FQNEAQ (reference sequence). CDR3 length equals 16 residues. The V gene end was trimmed by 2 bases and the J gene end by 11 bases; junction bases not matched to a gene: 8. This entry comes from a study of control samples from healthy donors and cancer patients. TCRdb keeps only in-frame clones here, not all; method: immunoSEQ multiplex PCR. The sample lists some 64,000 clones, more than 70% occurring once. The sequence derives from a woman aged 45 to 65 with head and neck cancer. The genes are TRBV7-9 and TRBJ2-1; 14 bases match TRBD2. The sequenced sample was PBMCs. The DNA for the CDR3 is TGTGCCAGCAGCTTAAACGCCGGACTAGCGGGGGGACAGCAGTTCTTC. Protein product: CASSLNAGLAGGQQFF.